Listed here are 23 T cell receptor beta chains from one sample, sequenced in a study of T-cell memory formation after mild COVID-19 (dated by TCRdb to about 2021). Libraries were constructed by 5' RACE. The run used an Illumina NovaSeq 6000. TCRdb handled the public reads itself, with Q25 trimming in fastp and clone calling in MiXCR, and kept productive beta chains. Under each unique CDR3 protein, matching rows form one entry showing the most common genes and DNA. The sample records some 150,000 distinct CDR3 sequences, 6% to 6.5% of which are singletons. The top ten constitute approximately 2% of the sample. Sequenced material: PBMCs or a T cell subset sorted from them (not recorded which). The receptors come from an adult woman who had mild COVID-19 (a few samples of this study predate the infection). The sample titles of this study are shuffled in the database, so cell type and time point are left out; the donor was told from shared clones.

J is TRBJ2-1 and V is TRBV24-1; D may be TRBD1 (6 bases). The CDR3 contains 16 residues. Trimming removed 4 bases from V and 9 bases from J, with 21 bases in between. Germline loops: CDR1 KGHDR, CDR2 SFDVKD. This CDR3 is CATSDYGTPRGGEQFF. DNA for the CDR3: TGTGCCACCAGTGACTACGGGACCCCACGAGGGGGTGAGCAGTTCTTC.

This clonotype showed up just a few times. The CDR3 nucleotides are TGTGCCAGCAGCTTATCGGAAGGGGCCCTTAGCACAGATACGCAGTATTTT. It translates to CASSLSEGALSTDTQYF. The chain employs TRBV7-2 and TRBJ2-3, with a tentative D call TRBD1 (5 bases). This CDR3 spans 17 amino acids. Germline-derived CDR1 and CDR2 are SGHTA and FQGNSA. Trimming took off 2 bases at V and 0 bases at J, with 15 bases between the two ends.

J is TRBJ2-1 and V is TRBV12-3 or TRBV12-4; 10 bases align to TRBD2. The length of the CDR3 is 15 residues. The trim removed 4 bases at V and 8 bases at J, leaving 8 bases unmatched. The CDR3 bases are TGTGCCAGCAGTTCCCCAGCGGGGGGGCCTTATGAGCAGTTCTTC. Its translation: CASSSPAGGPYEQFF.

In its sample, this clonotype was seen a few times. This chain links TRBV12-3 or TRBV12-4 with TRBJ2-2; no definite D call. The CDR3 consists of 13 residues. With 6 bases removed from V and 7 bases from J, the gap between germline ends came to 12 bases. Here the CDR3 reads CASREMTNGELFF. CDR3 nucleotides: TGTGCCAGCAGGGAAATGACCAACGGGGAGCTGTTTTTT.

The V gene is TRBV24-1, the J gene TRBJ2-3, with TRBD1 matching over 10 bases. The V and J ends lost 6 bases and 3 bases, in that order; junction bases with no gene match: 8. CDR3 length: 16 amino acids. The V gene's germline CDR1 is KGHDR and CDR2 SFDVKD. The CDR3 region is CATSTSRTGGTDTQYF. DNA of the CDR3: TGTGCCACCAGTACCTCCCGGACAGGGGGAACAGATACGCAGTATTTT.

This clonotype came up a few times. The genes are TRBV12-3 or TRBV12-4 and TRBJ1-3; possibly TRBD1 for D (5 bases). Trimming shortened V by 5 bases and J by 0 bases, and 8 bases separated the two germline ends. The CDR3 contains 14 residues. The CDR3 region is CASSRGSSGNTIYF. The CDR3 DNA sequence: TGTGCCAGCAGTCGGGGGTCCTCTGGAAACACCATATATTTT.

The chain has TRBV20-1 and TRBJ1-6; D is undetermined. The CDR3 extends over 16 amino acids. The V end was cut by 3 bases, the J end by 9 bases, with 21 bases between. Germline lookup yields CDR1 DFQATT and CDR2 SNEGSKA (reference sequence). The CDR3 is CSASSGSLDGPSPLHF. CDR3 DNA sequence: TGCAGTGCTAGCTCAGGCAGTCTCGACGGGCCTTCACCCCTCCACTTT.

CDR3 protein: CASTPGTQETQYF. The CDR3, as DNA: TGTGCCTCAACGCCAGGTACCCAAGAGACCCAGTACTTC. This chain connects TRBV10-3 to TRBJ2-5, with D unresolved. Deletions cut 11 bases from V and 1 base from J, with 14 bases between. The CDR3 is made up of 13 amino acids. Germline V gene sequence: CDR1 ENHRY, CDR2 SYGVKD.

This clonotype was recorded at least ten times. The rearrangement joins TRBV2 to TRBJ2-3; D is possibly TRBD1 or TRBD2 (5 bases each). Trimming removed 8 bases at V and 4 bases at J, with 13 bases between. Germline values: CDR1 SNHLY, CDR2 FYNNEI. The CDR3 covers 13 residues. The CDR3 spells CASGGYVADTQYF. Here the CDR3 DNA reads TGTGCCAGCGGGGGTTATGTCGCAGATACGCAGTATTTT. The full variable domain, with the rest looked up from reference TRBV2 and TRBJ2-3, is EPEVTQTPSHQVTQMGQEVILRCVPISNHLYFYWYRQILGQKVEFLVSFYNNEISEKSEIFDDQFSVERPDGSNFTLKIRSTKLEDSAMYFCASGGYVADTQYFGPGTRLTVL.

The sample holds a few counts of this clonotype. The chain is built from TRBV6-1 and TRBJ1-6, with D tentatively TRBD1 (5 bases). This CDR3 comprises 15 residues. Between the trimmed V and J ends, which lost 1 base and 9 bases, there was a span of 13 bases. CDR1 is MNHNS, CDR2 SASEGT, per germline. CDR3 bases: TGTGCCAGCAGTGAAGGCCAGGGCATCGGTTCACCCCTCCACTTT. Protein sequence: CASSEGQGIGSPLHF.

In this sample, this clonotype turned up many times. V is TRBV11-2 and J is TRBJ2-1; a possible D gene is TRBD2 (5 bases). The V end lost 5 bases, the J end lost 11 bases, and 13 bases lay between the germline ends. Germline-derived CDR1 and CDR2 are SGHAT and FQNNGV. This CDR3 contains 12 residues. The CDR3 spells CASSISVVKQFF. The CDR3 coding sequence is TGTGCCAGCAGCATTAGCGTCGTGAAGCAGTTCTTC.

This clonotype was counted only a few times. The rearrangement uses TRBV30 and TRBJ1-1; possibly TRBD1 for D (5 bases). CDR3 length: 14 residues. Trimming took 3 bases from V and 0 from J, leaving 11 bases between them. Germline lookup yields CDR1 GTSNPN and CDR2 SVGIG (reference sequence). CDR3 amino acids: CAWRADRLNTEAFF. The CDR3 nucleotides read TGTGCCTGGAGAGCTGACAGATTGAACACTGAAGCTTTCTTT.

V is TRBV7-6 and J is TRBJ2-1; D might be TRBD1 (6 bases). The CDR3 is 15 amino acids. Trimming stripped 5 bases from V and 7 bases from J, with 18 bases between. Germline V gives CDR1 SGHVS, CDR2 FNYEAQ. CDR3 bases: TGTGCCAGCAGCGGAACAGGGCCCAGGGGAAATGAGCAGTTCTTC. Protein sequence: CASSGTGPRGNEQFF.

This sequence joins TRBV4-1 and TRBJ2-7, with D perhaps TRBD1 or TRBD2 (5 bases each). Trimming shortened V by 3 bases and J by 1 base, and 16 bases separated the two germline ends. The CDR3 runs 16 residues. Germline V gene lookup returns CDR1 MGHRA and CDR2 YSYEKL. In nucleotides, the CDR3 is TGCGCCAGCAGCCAGGGACCGGATAAAGCATCCTACGAGCAGTACTTC. This codes for CASSQGPDKASYEQYF.

The V gene is TRBV13, the J gene TRBJ2-7, with D uncertain. Trimming shortened V by 0 bases and J by 4 bases, and 13 bases separated the two germline ends. The germline V gene encodes CDR1 PRHDT and CDR2 FYEKMQ (reference sequence). CDR3 length equals 15 residues. This chain's CDR3 is CASSLGSAGTYEQYF. The CDR3 nucleotides read TGTGCCAGCAGCTTAGGATCAGCCGGAACTTACGAGCAGTACTTC.

In its sample, this clonotype was seen many times. J is TRBJ1-5 and V is TRBV29-1, with 9 positions matching TRBD1. CDR3 size: 15 residues. Per germline, CDR1 SQVTM and CDR2 ANQGSEA. V dropped 6 bases and J dropped 6; count of bases not matched to a gene: 12. The CDR3 DNA is TGCAGCGTGGTAACGGTACAGGGGGCTTTTCAGCCCCAGCATTTT. Its protein is CSVVTVQGAFQPQHF. Full variable domain (rest looked up from reference TRBV29-1 and TRBJ1-5): SAVISQKPSRDICQRGTSLTIQCQVDSQVTMMFWYRQQPGQSLTLIATANQGSEATYESGFVIDKFPISRPNLTFSTLTVSNMSPEDSSIYLCSVVTVQGAFQPQHFGDGTRLSIL.

The chain has TRBV12-3 or TRBV12-4 and TRBJ2-3, with 7 bases fitting TRBD2. The length of the CDR3 is 14 residues. Trimming at V came to 6 bases and at J to 1 base, leaving 4 bases not matched to a gene. Here the CDR3 reads CASRGTTGTDTQYF. Here the CDR3 DNA reads TGTGCCAGCAGGGGGACTACCGGCACAGATACGCAGTATTTT.

In this sample, this clonotype turned up a few times. V and J are TRBV12-3 or TRBV12-4 and TRBJ2-1; TRBD2 aligns across 11 bases. The CDR3 is 14 residues long. The ends lost 5 bases at V and 9 bases at J; junction bases unmatched: 6. The CDR3 nucleotides are TGTGCCAGCAGTCCTAGCGGGGGGTCCGGTGAGCAGTTCTTC. Translation gives CASSPSGGSGEQFF.

CDR3 sequence reads: CASSSTSFLQYF. The CDR3 DNA reads TGTGCCAGCAGCTCCACTAGCTTTCTGCAGTACTTC. This rearrangement joins TRBV6-2 or TRBV6-3 to TRBJ2-7; the D gene is possibly TRBD2 (6 bases). Trimming pared 6 bases from V and 9 bases from J, leaving 15 bases between. In germline, CDR1 is MNHEY, CDR2 SVGEGT. This CDR3 has 12 residues.

This clonotype showed up many times. J is TRBJ2-1 and V is TRBV5-1, with 9 bases lining up with TRBD2. Germline V gene lookup returns CDR1 SGHRS and CDR2 YFSETQ. The CDR3 has 20 amino acids. Trimming removed 0 bases from V and 8 bases from J; junction bases left unmatched: 21. DNA of the CDR3: TGCGCCAGCAGCTTGGCTCGCGGACCTCTAGCGGGAAACGTTCGGGATGAGCAGTTCTTC. Protein sequence: CASSLARGPLAGNVRDEQFF.

The chain uses TRBV6-2 or TRBV6-3 and TRBJ1-4, with a possible D match to TRBD1 (6 bases). V was trimmed by 8 bases and J by 7 bases, leaving 11 bases between them. There are 12 residues in the CDR3. Germline CDR1 and CDR2: MNHEY and SVGEGT. The CDR3 reads CASGQTSEKLFF. The CDR3 coding sequence is TGTGCCAGCGGACAGACGTCTGAAAAACTGTTTTTT.

This sequence joins TRBV3-1 and TRBJ2-1; TRBD2 agrees at 10 bases. The CDR3 sequence is 15 residues long. V lost 5 bases to trimming and J lost 4 bases; unmatched junction nucleotides: 5. Germline CDR1 LGHDT, CDR2 YNNKEL (reference sequence). CDR3 sequence: CASSSTSGDYNEQFF. CDR3 in DNA: TGTGCCAGCAGCTCAACTAGCGGGGATTACAATGAGCAGTTCTTC.

The CDR3 is CASSQGEANTEAFF. The CDR3 coding sequence is TGTGCCAGCAGCCAGGGGGAGGCGAACACTGAAGCTTTCTTT. This sequence joins TRBV7-9 and TRBJ1-1, with 7 bases identical to TRBD1. Trimming took 5 bases from V and 1 from J; bases not matched to a gene: 4. The germline V gene has CDR1 SEHNR and CDR2 FQNEAQ (reference sequence). The CDR3 length is 14 residues.